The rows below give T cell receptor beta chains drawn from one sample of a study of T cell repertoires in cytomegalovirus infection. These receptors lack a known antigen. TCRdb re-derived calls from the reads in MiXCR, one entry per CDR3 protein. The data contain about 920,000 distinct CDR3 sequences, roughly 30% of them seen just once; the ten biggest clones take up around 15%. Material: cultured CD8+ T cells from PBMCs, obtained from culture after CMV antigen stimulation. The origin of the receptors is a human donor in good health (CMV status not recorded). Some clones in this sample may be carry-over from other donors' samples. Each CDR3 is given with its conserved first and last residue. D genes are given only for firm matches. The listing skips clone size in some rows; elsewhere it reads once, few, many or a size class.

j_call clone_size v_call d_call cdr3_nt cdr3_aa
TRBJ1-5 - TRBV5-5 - TGTGCCAGCAGCAGAGCAGGGAGTCAGCCCCAGCATTTT CASSRAGSQPQHF
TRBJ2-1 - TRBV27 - TGTGCCAGCAGTCTGATTCGGGGCTCCTACAATGAGCAGTTCTTC CASSLIRGSYNEQFF
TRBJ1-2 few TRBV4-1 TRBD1 TGCGCCAGCAGCCAAGAGGCGGCAGGGGGCGGGGGCTACACCTTC CASSQEAAGGGGYTF
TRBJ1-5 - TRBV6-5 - TGTGCCAGCAGTTCTGACGGATATAACAATCAGCCCCAGCATTTT CASSSDGYNNQPQHF
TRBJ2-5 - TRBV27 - TGTGCCAACAGGGGGGGGGAAGAGACCCAGTACTTC CANRGGEETQYF
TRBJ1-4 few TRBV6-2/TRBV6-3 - TGTGCCAGCAGTCGGGGACCGCAACTGTTTTTT CASSRGPQLFF
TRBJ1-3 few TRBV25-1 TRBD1 TGTGCCAGCAGTGATTCCCCCGGGACAGGGAGGAACACCATATATTTT CASSDSPGTGRNTIYF
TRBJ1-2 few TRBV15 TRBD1 TGTGCCACCAGCACGACAGGGTACGGCTATGGCTACACCTTC CATSTTGYGYGYTF
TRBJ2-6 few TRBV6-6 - TGTGCCAGCAGTTACTCGACGGGGCCTGGGGCCAACGTCCTGACTTTC CASSYSTGPGANVLTF
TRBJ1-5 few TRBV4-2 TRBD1 TGTGCCAGCAGCCAAGAACGACAGGGGAGTCAGCCCCAGCATTTT CASSQERQGSQPQHF
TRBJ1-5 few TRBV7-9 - TGTGCCAGCAGCTTAGCGTGGCAGGGTGGGAATCAGCCCCAGCATTTT CASSLAWQGGNQPQHF
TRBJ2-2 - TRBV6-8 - TGTGCCAGCAGTTACAACAGCTACACCGGGGAGCTGTTTTTT CASSYNSYTGELFF
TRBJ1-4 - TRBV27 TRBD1 TGTGCCAGCAGCAGACAGGGGCTTAATGAAAAACTGTTTTTT CASSRQGLNEKLFF
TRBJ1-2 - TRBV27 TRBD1 TGTGCCGGCAGTCCTGGGACAGGGGGCAACTATGGCTACACCTTC CAGSPGTGGNYGYTF
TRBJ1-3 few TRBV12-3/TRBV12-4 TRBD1 TGTGCCAGCAGTCCGTTGGGACAGGGGCCTGGAAACACCATATATTTT CASSPLGQGPGNTIYF
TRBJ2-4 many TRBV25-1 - TGTGCCAGCAGTGATCCGGACAGGGACTATCCCAAAAACATTCAGTACTTC CASSDPDRDYPKNIQYF
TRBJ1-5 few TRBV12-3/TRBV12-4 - TGTGCCAGCAGTCCCCGGATCCTCTATAGCAATCAGCCCCAGCATTTT CASSPRILYSNQPQHF
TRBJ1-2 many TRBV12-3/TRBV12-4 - TGTGCCAGCAGCCCCGGTGGGGGCGGTGGCTACACCTTC CASSPGGGGGYTF
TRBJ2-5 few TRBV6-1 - TGTGCCAGCAGTGAGCGGCAGATCCAAGAGACCCAGTACTTC CASSERQIQETQYF
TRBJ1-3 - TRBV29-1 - TGCAGCGCCTTCACAGACTCTGGAAACACCATATATTTT CSAFTDSGNTIYF
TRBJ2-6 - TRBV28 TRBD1 TGTGCCAGCGAGAGGGGGCCGAGCTCTGGGGCCAACATCCTGACTTTC CASERGPSSGANILTF
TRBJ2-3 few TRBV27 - TGTGCCAGCAGTCCCTATCCTCTTAGCACAGATACGCAGTATTTT CASSPYPLSTDTQYF
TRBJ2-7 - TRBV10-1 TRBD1 TGCGCCAGCAATACTACAGGGGACGAGCAGTACTTC CASNTTGDEQYF
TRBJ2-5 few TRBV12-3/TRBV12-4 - TGTGCCAGCAATAGGGGCCGACGGGAGACCCAGTACTTC CASNRGRRETQYF
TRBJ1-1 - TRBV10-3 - TGTGCCATCAGTGATTCCACTCTGGACACTGAAGCTTTCTTT CAISDSTLDTEAFF